This T cell receptor (beta chain) was recorded in a study of coeliac disease (dated by TCRdb to the early 2020s). Some background on the complete study: Each coeliac patient was placed into one of three groups: newly diagnosed active disease, refractory coeliac disease type I, or disease controlled by a gluten-free diet. High-resolution HLA typing was unavailable, so biased TRBV7-2 usage was queried as a proof of principle. Small intestinal lymphocyte fractions from coeliac and non-coeliac patients were analysed in the study using next-generation sequencing of rearranged TRB and TRG CDR3 regions. The study set out to describe the TR repertoires of small intestinal T cells in active coeliac disease, refractory type I coeliac disease, and coeliac disease treated with a gluten-free diet. Of the 30 or so patients in the full study, some 22 had coeliac disease confirmed by serology and 8 were controls with non-small intestinal disorders. TRB sequencing worked for samples from approximately 30 subjects, and these included 24 paired bulk unsorted intraepithelial and lamina propria cell samples.

Aliquots of roughly 460,000 cells were frozen in DMSO/FBS in liquid nitrogen, and a single aliquot per fraction was used for sequencing. Every one of the 30 patients in the study had endoscopy and a small intestinal biopsy. To release intraepithelial cells, biopsies were stirred for one hour at 37 degrees C in RPMI with EGTA, MgCl2 and 1% FBS. Genomic DNA was extracted from frozen unsorted cell fractions using the Qiagen DNeasy blood extraction kit. With regard to this clone: It has no known antigen specificity. The input lacks base qualities; no much larger clone sits a single base away.

The library came from the immunoSEQ multiplex PCR assay. The TR loci were subjected to amplification by multiplexed PCR, for which V gene segments served as targets of the forward primers and J gene segments as targets of the reverse primers. The amplified CDR3 regions were sequenced using the Illumina HiSeq System. On the study's bioinformatics: To strip out PCR and sequencing errors and collapse the data into unique sequences, a nearest-neighbour algorithm merged closely related reads. Two measures summarised the repertoires: clonality, and T cell density, defined as TR molecules per amount of genomic DNA input. CDR3 amino acid sequences present in at least 80% of unsorted samples were defined as public TRs, and these public TRs were then tested for differential abundance between coeliac and control samples. Differences in clonality and density between disease groups were tested by Kruskal-Wallis tests, followed by Dunn post-tests. TCRdb holds this immuneACCESS table with in-frame rearrangements only. Some clones are missing; in checked studies, unresolved V genes explain under half, and the rest has no known cause. V and J calls and clone size come straight from that table; D and trimming were deduced from the DNA. The sample records 4,000 to 4,500 clones, under 80% of which are singletons. The ten most abundant clones make up about 9.4% of the sample.

Study-wide findings and limitations: The authors judged the approach to be unsuitable for unbiased detection of gliadin-specific T cells, because gliadin-specific T cells are scarce and rarely shared between patients. TRB repertoires were largely private; most amino acid sequences were unique to one sample, and V-gene usage did not differ significantly by disease group. TRB and TRG repertoires of active coeliac intraepithelial and lamina propria samples showed lower clonality than controls, suggesting recruitment of diverse T cells. High-purity fractions were not obtained when intraepithelial cells were separated from lamina propria cells, so cross-contamination between compartments was possible.

CDR1 and CDR2 (SEHNR, FQNEAQ) derive from the germline V gene (reference sequence). V lost 6 bases and J lost 7 bases; the stretch between them is 12 bases long. From its cysteine to its phenylalanine, the CDR3 spans 13 amino acids. Just CDR3 DNA is preserved here, 39 bases in frame from base 1. The clonotype was recovered from a man between 65 and 79 years old with active celiac disease. The V and J segments used are TRBV7-9 and TRBJ1-4; 6 matching bases give a weak D call of TRBD1. The sequencing sample was made of intraepithelial lymphocytes from the gut. The meaning of the sample's cell subset or site label: intraepithelial cell (IEC) fraction of small intestinal biopsy. The bases are TGTGCCAGCAGTTCCCGGGGGGCTGAAAAACTGTTTTTT. Its protein is CASSSRGAEKLFF.